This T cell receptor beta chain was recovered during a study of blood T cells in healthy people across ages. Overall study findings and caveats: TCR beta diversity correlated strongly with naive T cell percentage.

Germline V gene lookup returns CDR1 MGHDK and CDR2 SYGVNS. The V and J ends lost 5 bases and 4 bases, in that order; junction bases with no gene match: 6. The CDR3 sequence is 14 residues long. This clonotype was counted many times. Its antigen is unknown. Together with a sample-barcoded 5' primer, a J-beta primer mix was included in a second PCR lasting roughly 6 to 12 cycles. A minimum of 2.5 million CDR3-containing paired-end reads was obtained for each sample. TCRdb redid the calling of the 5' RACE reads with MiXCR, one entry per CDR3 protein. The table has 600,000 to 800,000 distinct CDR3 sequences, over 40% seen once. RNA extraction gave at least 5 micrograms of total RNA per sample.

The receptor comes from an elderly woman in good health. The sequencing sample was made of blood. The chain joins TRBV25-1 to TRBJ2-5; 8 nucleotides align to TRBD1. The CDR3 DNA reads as TGTGCCAGCAGTCGTACAGGGGGTCGAGAGACCCAGTACTTC. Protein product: CASSRTGGRETQYF.